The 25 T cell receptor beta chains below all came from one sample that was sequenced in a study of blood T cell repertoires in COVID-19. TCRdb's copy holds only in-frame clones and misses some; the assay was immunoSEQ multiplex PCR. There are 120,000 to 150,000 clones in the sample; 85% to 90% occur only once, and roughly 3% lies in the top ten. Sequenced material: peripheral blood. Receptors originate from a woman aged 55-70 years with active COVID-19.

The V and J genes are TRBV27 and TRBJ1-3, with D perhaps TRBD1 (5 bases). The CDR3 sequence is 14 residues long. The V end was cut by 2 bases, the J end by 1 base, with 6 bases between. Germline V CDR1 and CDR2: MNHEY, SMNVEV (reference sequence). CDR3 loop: CASSLNRSGNTIYF. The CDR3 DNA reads TGTGCCAGCAGTTTAAACAGGTCTGGAAACACCATATATTTT.

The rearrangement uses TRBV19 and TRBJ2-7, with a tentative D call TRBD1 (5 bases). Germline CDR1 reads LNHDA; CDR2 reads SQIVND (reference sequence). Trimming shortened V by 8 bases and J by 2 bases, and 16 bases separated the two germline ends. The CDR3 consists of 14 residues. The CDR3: CASRNQGRAYEQYF. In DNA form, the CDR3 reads TGTGCCAGTCGAAACCAGGGTAGGGCCTACGAGCAGTACTTC. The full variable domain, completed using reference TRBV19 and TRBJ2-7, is DGGITQSPKYLFRKEGQNVTLSCEQNLNHDAMYWYRQDPGQGLRLIYYSQIVNDFQKGDIAEGYSVSREKKESFPLTVTSAQKNPTAFYLCASRNQGRAYEQYFGPGTRLTVT.

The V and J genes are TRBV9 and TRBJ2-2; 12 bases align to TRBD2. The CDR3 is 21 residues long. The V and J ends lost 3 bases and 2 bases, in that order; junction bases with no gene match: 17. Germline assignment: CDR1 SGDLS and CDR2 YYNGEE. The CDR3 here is CASSALQVKGLAGHNTGELFF. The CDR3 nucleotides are TGTGCCAGCAGCGCCCTCCAAGTGAAGGGACTAGCGGGTCACAACACCGGGGAGCTGTTTTTT. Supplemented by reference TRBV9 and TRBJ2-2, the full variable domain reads DSGVTQTPKHLITATGQRVTLRCSPRSGDLSVYWYQQSLDQGLQFLIQYYNGEERAKGNILERFSAQQFPDLHSELNLSSLELGDSALYFCASSALQVKGLAGHNTGELFFGEGSRLTVL.

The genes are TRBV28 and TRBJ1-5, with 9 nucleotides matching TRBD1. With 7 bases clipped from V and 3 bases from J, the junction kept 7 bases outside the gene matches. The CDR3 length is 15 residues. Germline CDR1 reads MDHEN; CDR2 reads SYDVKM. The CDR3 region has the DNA TGTGCCAGCATTGGACAGGGGCTATTCAATCAGCCCCAGCATTTT. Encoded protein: CASIGQGLFNQPQHF. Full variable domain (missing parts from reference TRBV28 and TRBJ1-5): DVKVTQSSRYLVKRTGEKVFLECVQDMDHENMFWYRQDPGLGLRLIYFSYDVKMKEKGDIPEGYSVSREKKERFSLILESASTNQTSMYLCASIGQGLFNQPQHFGDGTRLSIL.

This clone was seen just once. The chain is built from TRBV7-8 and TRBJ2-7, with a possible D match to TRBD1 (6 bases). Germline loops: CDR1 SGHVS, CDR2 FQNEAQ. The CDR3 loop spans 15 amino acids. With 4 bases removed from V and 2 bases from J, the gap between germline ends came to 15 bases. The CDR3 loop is CASSSGTPATYEQYF. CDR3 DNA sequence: TGTGCCAGCAGCTCCGGGACACCTGCCACCTACGAGCAGTACTTC. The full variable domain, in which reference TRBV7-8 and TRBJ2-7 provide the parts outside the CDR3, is GAGVSQSPRYKVAKRGQDVALRCDPISGHVSLFWYQQALGQGPEFLTYFQNEAQLDKSGLPSDRFFAERPEGSVSTLKIQRTQQEDSAVYLCASSSGTPATYEQYFGPGTRLTVT.

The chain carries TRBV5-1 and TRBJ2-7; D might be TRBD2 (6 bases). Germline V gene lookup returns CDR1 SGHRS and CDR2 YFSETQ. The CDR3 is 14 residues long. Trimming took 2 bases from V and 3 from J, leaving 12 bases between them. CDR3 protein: CASSFGTAGYEQYF. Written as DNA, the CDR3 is TGCGCCAGCAGCTTTGGCACAGCGGGCTACGAGCAGTACTTC.

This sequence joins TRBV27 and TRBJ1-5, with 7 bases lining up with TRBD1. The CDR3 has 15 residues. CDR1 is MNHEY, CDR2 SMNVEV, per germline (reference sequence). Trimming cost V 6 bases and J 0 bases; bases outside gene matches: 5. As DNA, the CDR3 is TGTGCCAGCAGGGAAGGGACAGTTAGCAATCAGCCCCAGCATTTT. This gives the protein CASREGTVSNQPQHF.

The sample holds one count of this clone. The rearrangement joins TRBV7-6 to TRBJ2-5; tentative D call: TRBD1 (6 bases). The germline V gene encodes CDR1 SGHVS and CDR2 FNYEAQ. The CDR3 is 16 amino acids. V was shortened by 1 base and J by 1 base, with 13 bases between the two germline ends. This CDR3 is CASSLGGRGTQETQYF. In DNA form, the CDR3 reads TGTGCCAGCAGCTTAGGTGGCAGGGGCACCCAAGAGACCCAGTACTTC.

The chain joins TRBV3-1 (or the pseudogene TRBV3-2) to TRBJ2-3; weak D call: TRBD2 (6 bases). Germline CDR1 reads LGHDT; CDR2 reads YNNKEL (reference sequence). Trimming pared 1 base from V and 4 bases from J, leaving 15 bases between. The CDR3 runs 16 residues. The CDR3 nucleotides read TGTGCCAGCAGCCAAGTCGGTGCGCGGGGATCAGATACGCAGTATTTT. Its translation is CASSQVGARGSDTQYF.

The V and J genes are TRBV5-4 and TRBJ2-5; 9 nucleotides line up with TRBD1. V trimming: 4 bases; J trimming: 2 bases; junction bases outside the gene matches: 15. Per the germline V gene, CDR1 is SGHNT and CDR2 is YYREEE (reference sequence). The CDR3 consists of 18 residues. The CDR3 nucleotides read TGTGCCAGCAGCCCGACTACTTGGGGGACAGGGTATCAAGAGACCCAGTACTTC. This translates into CASSPTTWGTGYQETQYF.

The CDR3 DNA sequence: TGTGCCAGCAGTTTTCAGGGCCTCTTCGGGGAGCAGTACTTC. This codes for CASSFQGLFGEQYF. V usage is TRBV27 and J usage is TRBJ2-7; D may be TRBD1 (5 bases). V was shortened by 3 bases and J by 7 bases, with 16 bases between the two germline ends. Germline CDR1 reads MNHEY; CDR2 reads SMNVEV (reference sequence). CDR3 size: 14 residues.

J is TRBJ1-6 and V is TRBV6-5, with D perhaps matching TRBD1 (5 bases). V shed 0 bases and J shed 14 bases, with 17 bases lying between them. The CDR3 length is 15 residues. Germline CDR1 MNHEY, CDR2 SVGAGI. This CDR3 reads CASSYSIDRSLALHF. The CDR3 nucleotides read TGTGCCAGCAGTTACTCGATCGACAGATCATTAGCCCTCCACTTT.

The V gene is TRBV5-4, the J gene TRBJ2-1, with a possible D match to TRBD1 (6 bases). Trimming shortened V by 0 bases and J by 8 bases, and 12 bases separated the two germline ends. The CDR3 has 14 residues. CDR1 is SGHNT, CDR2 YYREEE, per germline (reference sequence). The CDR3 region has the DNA TGTGCCAGCAGCTTGGTAGGGGGTGCGGATGAGCAGTTCTTC. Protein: CASSLVGGADEQFF. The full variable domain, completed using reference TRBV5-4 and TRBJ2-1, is ETGVTQSPTHLIKTRGQQVTLRCSSQSGHNTVSWYQQALGQGPQFIFQYYREEENGRGNFPPRFSGLQFPNYSSELNVNALELDDSALYLCASSLVGGADEQFFGPGTRLTVL.

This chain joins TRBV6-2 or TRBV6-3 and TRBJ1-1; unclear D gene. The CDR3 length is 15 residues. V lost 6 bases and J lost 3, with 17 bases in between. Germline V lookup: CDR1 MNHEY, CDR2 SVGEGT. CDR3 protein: CASSPRRGSDTEAFF. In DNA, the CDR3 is TGTGCCAGCAGCCCCCGTCGAGGGTCCGACACTGAAGCTTTCTTT.

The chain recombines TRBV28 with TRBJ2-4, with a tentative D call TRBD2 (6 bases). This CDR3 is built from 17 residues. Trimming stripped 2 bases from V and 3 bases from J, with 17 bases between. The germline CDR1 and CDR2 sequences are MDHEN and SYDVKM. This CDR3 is CASSLTGWGVGKNIQYF. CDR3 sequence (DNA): TGTGCCAGCAGTTTAACGGGTTGGGGGGTGGGCAAAAACATTCAGTACTTC.

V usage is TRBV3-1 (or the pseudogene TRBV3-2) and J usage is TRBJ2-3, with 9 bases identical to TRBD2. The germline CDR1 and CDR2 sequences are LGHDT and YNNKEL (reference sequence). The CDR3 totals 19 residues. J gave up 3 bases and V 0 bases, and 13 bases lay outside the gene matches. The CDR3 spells CASSQEGSGRSLGTDTQYF. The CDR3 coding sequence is TGTGCCAGCAGCCAAGAAGGAAGCGGGAGGAGTTTAGGTACAGATACGCAGTATTTT.

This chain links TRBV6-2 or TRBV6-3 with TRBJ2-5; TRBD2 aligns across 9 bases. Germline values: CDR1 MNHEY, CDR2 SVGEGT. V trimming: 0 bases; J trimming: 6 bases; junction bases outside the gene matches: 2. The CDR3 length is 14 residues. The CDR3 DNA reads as TGTGCCAGCAGTTACTCTAGCGGGAGAAAGACCCAGTACTTC. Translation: CASSYSSGRKTQYF.

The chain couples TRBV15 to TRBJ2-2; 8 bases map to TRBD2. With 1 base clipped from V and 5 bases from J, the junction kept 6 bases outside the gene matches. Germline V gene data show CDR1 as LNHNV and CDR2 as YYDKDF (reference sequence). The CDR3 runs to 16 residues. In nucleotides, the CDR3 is TGTGCCACCAGCAGAGGGGTCGGGAGGGATACCGGGGAGCTGTTTTTT. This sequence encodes CATSRGVGRDTGELFF.

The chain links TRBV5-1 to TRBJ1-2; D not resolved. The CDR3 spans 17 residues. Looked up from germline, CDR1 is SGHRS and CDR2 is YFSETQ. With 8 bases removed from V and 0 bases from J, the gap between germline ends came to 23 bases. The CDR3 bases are TGCGCCAGTAAACGAGGCACCGGCCTCCTAGCTAACTATGGCTACACCTTC. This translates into CASKRGTGLLANYGYTF. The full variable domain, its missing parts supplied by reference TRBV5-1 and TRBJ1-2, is KAGVTQTPRYLIKTRGQQVTLSCSPISGHRSVSWYQQTPGQGLQFLFEYFSETQRNKGNFPGRFSGRQFSNSRSEMNVSTLELGDSALYLCASKRGTGLLANYGYTFGSGTRLTVV.

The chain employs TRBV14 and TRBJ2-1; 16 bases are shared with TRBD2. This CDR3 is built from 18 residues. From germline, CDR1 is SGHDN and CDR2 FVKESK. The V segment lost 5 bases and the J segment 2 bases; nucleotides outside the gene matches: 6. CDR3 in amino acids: CASSSGTSGRGTYNEQFF. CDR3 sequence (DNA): TGTGCCAGCAGCTCCGGGACTAGCGGGAGGGGGACCTACAATGAGCAGTTCTTC.

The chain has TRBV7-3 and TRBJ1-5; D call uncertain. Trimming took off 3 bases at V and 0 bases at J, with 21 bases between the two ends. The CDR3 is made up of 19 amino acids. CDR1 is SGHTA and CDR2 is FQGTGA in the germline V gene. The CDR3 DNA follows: TGTGCCAGCAGCTTGGGCCCCCTAGCTCCCCCCTATAGCAATCAGCCCCAGCATTTT. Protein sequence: CASSLGPLAPPYSNQPQHF. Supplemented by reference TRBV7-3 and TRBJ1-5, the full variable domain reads GAGVSQTPSNKVTEKGKYVELRCDPISGHTALYWYRQSLGQGPEFLIYFQGTGAADDSGLPNDRFFAVRPEGSVSTLKIQRTERGDSAVYLCASSLGPLAPPYSNQPQHFGDGTRLSIL.

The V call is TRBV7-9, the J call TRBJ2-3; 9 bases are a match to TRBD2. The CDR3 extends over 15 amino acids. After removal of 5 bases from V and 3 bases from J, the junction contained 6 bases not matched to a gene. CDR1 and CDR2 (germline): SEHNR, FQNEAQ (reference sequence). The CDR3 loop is CASSLSGRRTDTQYF. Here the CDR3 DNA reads TGTGCCAGCAGCCTTAGCGGGAGAAGAACAGATACGCAGTATTTT.

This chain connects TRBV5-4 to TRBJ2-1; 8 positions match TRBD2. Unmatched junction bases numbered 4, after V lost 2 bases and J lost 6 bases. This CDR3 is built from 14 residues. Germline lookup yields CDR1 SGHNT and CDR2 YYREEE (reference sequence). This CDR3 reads CASSLREGFNEQFF. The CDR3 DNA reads TGTGCCAGCAGCTTACGGGAGGGGTTCAATGAGCAGTTCTTC.

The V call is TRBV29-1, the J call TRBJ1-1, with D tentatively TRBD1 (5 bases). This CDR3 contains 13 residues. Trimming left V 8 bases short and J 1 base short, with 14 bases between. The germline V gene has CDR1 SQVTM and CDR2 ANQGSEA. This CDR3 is CSSRSGGNTEAFF. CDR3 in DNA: TGCAGCTCGAGAAGCGGGGGGAACACTGAAGCTTTCTTT.

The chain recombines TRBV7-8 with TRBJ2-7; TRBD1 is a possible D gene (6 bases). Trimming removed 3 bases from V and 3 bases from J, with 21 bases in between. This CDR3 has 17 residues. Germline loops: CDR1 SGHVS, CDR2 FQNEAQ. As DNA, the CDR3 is TGTGCCAGCAGCTTTGCTACGAGGACAGCCTTGAACTACGAGCAGTACTTC. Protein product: CASSFATRTALNYEQYF.